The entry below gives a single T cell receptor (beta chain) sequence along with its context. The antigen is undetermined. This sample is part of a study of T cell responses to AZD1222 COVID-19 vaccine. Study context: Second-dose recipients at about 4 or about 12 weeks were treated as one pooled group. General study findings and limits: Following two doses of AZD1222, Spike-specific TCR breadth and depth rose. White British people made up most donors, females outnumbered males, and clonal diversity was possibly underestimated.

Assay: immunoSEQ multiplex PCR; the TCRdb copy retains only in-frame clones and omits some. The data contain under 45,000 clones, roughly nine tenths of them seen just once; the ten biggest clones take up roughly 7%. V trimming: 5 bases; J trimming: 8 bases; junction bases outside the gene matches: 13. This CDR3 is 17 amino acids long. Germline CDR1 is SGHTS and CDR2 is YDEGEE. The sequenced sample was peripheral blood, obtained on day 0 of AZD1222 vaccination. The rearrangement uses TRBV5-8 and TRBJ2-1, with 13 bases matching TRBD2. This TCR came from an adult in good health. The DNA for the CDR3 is TGTGCCAGCAGTCCTACTAGCGGGGGGGCGATAGACCATGAGCAGTTCTTC. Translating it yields CASSPTSGGAIDHEQFF.